What follows are 24 T cell receptor beta chains derived from one specimen sequenced in a study of blood T cell repertoires in COVID-19. TCRdb's table, derived via immunoSEQ multiplex PCR, lists solely in-frame clones and lacks some. Among approximately 330,000 clones, 80% to 90% were seen once, and the ten largest hold 3.5% to 4.5%. Sequenced input: PBMCs or T cells enriched from blood (not recorded which). These receptors originate from a woman aged 40 to 50 with acute COVID-19.

This clone was detected once. The chain joins TRBV27 to TRBJ2-7; D is possibly TRBD2 (6 bases). The CDR3 spans 15 residues. Trimming cost V 5 bases and J 0 bases, with 14 bases left between them. CDR1 and CDR2 (germline): MNHEY, SMNVEV (reference sequence). Here the CDR3 reads CASSPFGGSSYEQYF. Written as DNA, the CDR3 is TGTGCCAGCAGTCCGTTTGGGGGGAGCTCCTACGAGCAGTACTTC.

The chain is built from TRBV9 and TRBJ1-2; TRBD1 aligns across 7 bases. Per germline, CDR1 SGDLS and CDR2 YYNGEE. The CDR3 spans 15 residues. Germline trimming cut 0 bases from V and 4 bases from J; bases unmatched to any gene: 6. CDR3 sequence: CASSVAGDSVYGYTF. The CDR3, as DNA: TGTGCCAGCAGCGTAGCAGGGGACAGTGTCTATGGCTACACCTTC.

The V gene is TRBV7-2, the J gene TRBJ1-5; maybe TRBD1 (5 bases). V was pared by 3 bases and J by 9 bases, with 12 bases between. Germline V lookup: CDR1 SGHTA, CDR2 FQGNSA. CDR3 length: 13 amino acids. In DNA form, the CDR3 reads TGTGCCAGCAGCTTGGTGGGGGGTCGGCCCCAGCATTTT. As protein: CASSLVGGRPQHF.

The rearrangement links TRBV6-5 to TRBJ1-2; no clear D. Germline V gives CDR1 MNHEY, CDR2 SVGAGI. The CDR3 has 14 residues. The V end was cut by 7 bases, the J end by 4 bases, with 16 bases between. CDR3 in DNA: TGTGCCAGCAAGGAGACGGACGGACTCTATGGCTACACCTTC. Amino acid sequence: CASKETDGLYGYTF.

This chain joins TRBV7-3 and TRBJ1-2, with TRBD1 identical over 7 bases. Germline CDR1 and CDR2: SGHTA and FQGTGA. Trimming cost V 6 bases and J 8 bases; bases outside gene matches: 9. This CDR3 has 13 residues. CDR3 DNA sequence: TGTGCCAGCAGTACCAGACAGGGTGAAGGCTACACCTTC. Its translation: CASSTRQGEGYTF.

The J gene is TRBJ2-3, the V gene TRBV7-2; TRBD2 might be the D (5 bases). V was clipped by 5 bases and J by 2 bases, with 14 bases between them. Germline V gene data show CDR1 as SGHTA and CDR2 as FQGNSA. The CDR3 sequence is 15 residues long. CDR3 sequence reads: CASSNPGIFTDTQYF. CDR3 coding DNA: TGTGCCAGCAGCAATCCCGGGATTTTCACAGATACGCAGTATTTT.

The CDR3 DNA is TGTGCCAGCTCACCAACGGTCTTCTCCTACGAGCAGTACTTC. This translates into CASSPTVFSYEQYF. V is TRBV18 and J is TRBJ2-7, with D uncertain. Between the trimmed V and J ends, which lost 2 bases and 0 bases, there was a span of 8 bases. This CDR3 contains 14 residues. The germline V gene encodes CDR1 KGHSH and CDR2 LQKENI.

The chain couples TRBV16 to TRBJ1-1; no reliable D call. The CDR3 is 14 residues long. Germline V CDR1 and CDR2: KGHSY, FQNENV. Trimming shortened V by 4 bases and J by 4 bases, and 13 bases separated the two germline ends. The CDR3 sequence: CASSPEVTGTEAFF. Here the CDR3 DNA reads TGTGCCAGCAGCCCGGAGGTAACCGGCACTGAAGCTTTCTTT.

V usage is TRBV9 and J usage is TRBJ2-5; D is possibly TRBD1 (5 bases). This CDR3 comprises 14 residues. V was shortened by 0 bases and J by 4 bases, with 10 bases between the two germline ends. CDR1 is SGDLS, CDR2 YYNGEE, per germline. CDR3 nucleotide sequence: TGTGCCAGCAGCGTAGAATGGGGCGGAGAGACCCAGTACTTC. This sequence encodes CASSVEWGGETQYF. Full variable domain (missing parts from reference TRBV9 and TRBJ2-5): DSGVTQTPKHLITATGQRVTLRCSPRSGDLSVYWYQQSLDQGLQFLIQYYNGEERAKGNILERFSAQQFPDLHSELNLSSLELGDSALYFCASSVEWGGETQYFGPGTRLLVL.

This sequence joins TRBV6-1 and TRBJ2-5; D ambiguous. CDR1 is MNHNS, CDR2 SASEGT, per germline. V dropped 1 base and J dropped 2 bases, with 11 bases sitting between them. This CDR3 region has 15 residues. CDR3 region: CASSEVVTLQETQYF. Written as DNA, the CDR3 is TGTGCCAGCAGTGAAGTTGTGACTCTACAAGAGACCCAGTACTTC.

Only a few counts were recorded for this clone. The chain has TRBV28 and TRBJ2-5, with a possible D match to TRBD1 (5 bases). The CDR3 has 15 amino acids. V was cut by 2 bases and J by 5 bases, with 15 bases left in between. Germline lookup yields CDR1 MDHEN and CDR2 SYDVKM. The CDR3 loop reads CASSLDTTKGETQYF. For the CDR3, the DNA is TGTGCCAGCAGTTTAGACACTACAAAGGGGGAGACCCAGTACTTC.

The chain carries TRBV25-1 and TRBJ2-7; 10 positions match TRBD2. Germline CDR1 reads MGHDK; CDR2 reads SYGVNS. The CDR3 length is 16 residues. J lost 0 bases, V lost 0 bases, and 2 bases had no gene match. CDR3 coding DNA: TGTGCCAGCAGTGAATATCTAGCGGGAGACTCCTACGAGCAGTACTTC. It specifies CASSEYLAGDSYEQYF.

J is TRBJ1-1 and V is TRBV27, with a weak D call TRBD1 (5 bases). Germline V gene sequence: CDR1 MNHEY, CDR2 SMNVEV (reference sequence). Trimming removed 3 bases at V and 7 bases at J, with 18 bases between. The CDR3 consists of 15 residues. As DNA, the CDR3 is TGTGCCAGCAGTTTTCGGACACCTACCGGGAGTGAAGCTTTCTTT. This encodes CASSFRTPTGSEAFF.

The CDR3 sequence: CASSQDFFDTQYF. The CDR3 DNA sequence: TGTGCCAGCAGCCAAGATTTCTTCGATACGCAGTATTTT. The chain carries TRBV4-2 and TRBJ2-3; D unresolved. The germline V gene has CDR1 LGHNA and CDR2 YNFKEQ. The V end lost 0 bases, the J end lost 6 bases, and 7 bases lay between the germline ends. The CDR3 is 13 amino acids.

The chain combines TRBV5-6 with TRBJ1-2; 8 bases are shared with TRBD1. Trimming took 0 bases from V and 10 from J; bases not matched to a gene: 5. CDR3 length equals 13 residues. Germline CDR1 reads SGHDT; CDR2 reads YYEEEE. CDR3 loop: CASSLGRQGTYTF. CDR3 in DNA: TGTGCCAGCAGCTTGGGACGACAGGGGACCTACACCTTC.

This rearrangement joins TRBV6-5 to TRBJ2-5; 7 nucleotides match TRBD2. The germline V gene has CDR1 MNHEY and CDR2 SVGAGI. The CDR3 contains 13 residues. After removal of 2 bases from V and 4 bases from J, the junction contained 1 base not matched to a gene. The CDR3 reads CASSYGGGETQYF. CDR3 sequence (DNA): TGTGCCAGCAGTTACGGCGGGGGAGAGACCCAGTACTTC.

The chain employs TRBV6-1 and TRBJ2-7; 10 bases align to TRBD1. After removal of 4 bases from V and 2 bases from J, the junction contained 11 bases not matched to a gene. This CDR3 has 17 amino acids. Germline V lookup: CDR1 MNHNS, CDR2 SASEGT. Here the CDR3 reads CASSVRLFGQGAYEQYF. The CDR3 nucleotides are TGTGCCAGCAGTGTTCGACTTTTCGGACAGGGGGCCTACGAGCAGTACTTC.

This clone came up once. This rearrangement joins TRBV7-2 to TRBJ1-1; the D is unclear. Germline V gene sequence: CDR1 SGHTA, CDR2 FQGNSA. Trimming shortened V by 5 bases and J by 1 base, and 11 bases separated the two germline ends. This CDR3 comprises 14 residues. The CDR3 DNA is TGTGCCAGCAGCGACTACGGACGGAACACTGAAGCTTTCTTT. It encodes CASSDYGRNTEAFF.

The chain carries TRBV18 and TRBJ2-3; 11 bases agree with TRBD1. There are 15 residues in the CDR3. In germline, CDR1 is KGHSH, CDR2 LQKENI. With 3 bases clipped from V and 6 bases from J, the junction kept 5 bases outside the gene matches. The CDR3 sequence is CASSPRTGGFDTQYF. The CDR3 nucleotides read TGTGCCAGCTCACCCCGGACAGGGGGCTTTGATACGCAGTATTTT. The full variable domain, rest sourced from reference TRBV18 and TRBJ2-3, is NAGVMQNPRHLVRRRGQEARLRCSPMKGHSHVYWYRQLPEEGLKFMVYLQKENIIDESGMPKERFSAEFPKEGPSILRIQQVVRGDSAAYFCASSPRTGGFDTQYFGPGTRLTVL.

The rearrangement uses TRBV7-8 and TRBJ2-1, with D possibly TRBD1 on 6 matching bases. V was cut by 11 bases and J by 4 bases, with 21 bases left in between. Per germline, CDR1 SGHVS and CDR2 FQNEAQ. The CDR3 is 15 residues long. The DNA for the CDR3 is TGTGCCGTAACGTCCCGGGACACGGTGTACAATGAGCAGTTCTTC. It is translated as CAVTSRDTVYNEQFF.

This sequence joins TRBV7-6 and TRBJ2-6; 15 positions agree with TRBD2. The V segment lost 6 bases and the J segment 3 bases; nucleotides outside the gene matches: 18. The V gene's germline CDR1 is SGHVS and CDR2 FNYEAQ. CDR3 length: 22 residues. The DNA for the CDR3 is TGTGCCAGCAGTTCTAAGTCCGGGACTAGCGGGGGGACCGGGTTTGGGGCCAACGTCCTGACTTTC. Encoded protein: CASSSKSGTSGGTGFGANVLTF. The variable domain in full, completed from reference TRBV7-6 and TRBJ2-6, reads GAGVSQSPRYKVTKRGQDVALRCDPISGHVSLYWYRQALGQGPEFLTYFNYEAQQDKSGLPNDRFSAERPEGSISTLTIQRTEQRDSAMYRCASSSKSGTSGGTGFGANVLTFGAGSRLTVL.

The chain carries TRBV2 and TRBJ1-4; tentative D call: TRBD1 (5 bases). The germline gives CDR1 SNHLY, CDR2 FYNNEI. This CDR3 has 14 amino acids. Trimming removed 8 bases at V and 3 bases at J, with 13 bases between. In DNA, the CDR3 is TGTGCCAGCGGCTTGGGGGGTCCTAATGAAAAACTGTTTTTT. It is translated as CASGLGGPNEKLFF.

V and J are TRBV5-5 and TRBJ2-6; D is undetermined. CDR3 length: 13 amino acids. The germline V gene encodes CDR1 SGHKS and CDR2 YYEKEE (reference sequence). Trimming took off 5 bases at V and 0 bases at J, with 3 bases between the two ends. The CDR3 reads CASRRSGANVLTF. DNA for the CDR3: TGTGCCAGCAGGCGCTCTGGGGCCAACGTCCTGACTTTC.

The chain has TRBV6-5 and TRBJ1-1; no firm D call. CDR1 MNHEY and CDR2 SVGAGI come from the germline V gene. This CDR3 comprises 14 residues. V shed 2 bases and J shed 4 bases, with 11 bases lying between them. Here the CDR3 reads CASSYGGPITEAFF. For the CDR3, the DNA is TGTGCCAGCAGTTACGGAGGACCGATCACTGAAGCTTTCTTT.